This T cell receptor beta chain is drawn from a study of patients and donors after allogeneic stem cell transplantation. Germline V gene sequence: CDR1 MGHRA, CDR2 YSYEKL. The V segment lost 3 bases and the J segment 2 bases; nucleotides outside the gene matches: 15. The CDR3 length is 19 residues. TCRdb ran MiXCR on the RT-PCR reads and lists one entry per CDR3 protein. The data show around 200,000 distinct CDR3 sequences, 38% seen once. J is TRBJ1-3 and V is TRBV4-1; TRBD1 aligns across 8 bases. The sequencing sample was made of blood, either unsorted or a sorted T cell fraction (not recorded which). The TCR comes from a human donor who was either an allogeneic HSCT recipient or a stem cell or donor lymphocyte infusion donor (not recorded which). It is not recorded whose cells these are; they may come from a transplant donor. The CDR3 DNA is TGCGCCAGCAGCCACCCACGGGCCACAGGGGGTAGACCTGGAAACACCATATATTTT. Residues: CASSHPRATGGRPGNTIYF.